These 30 T cell receptor beta chains were sequenced from one sample in a study of blood T cells in healthy people across ages. A second PCR of roughly 7 to 11 cycles used a sample-barcoded 5' primer and a J-beta primer mix. One entry per CDR3 protein, called by TCRdb with MiXCR from the 5' RACE reads. The sample contains about 670,000 distinct CDR3 sequences, about 51% of which appear only once. The specimen was blood. Receptors originate from a woman of 80 years or more in good health.

In nucleotides, the CDR3 is TGTGCCAGCACCCATAACCCCAAGGGACTAGCGTCGAACGAGCAGTACTTC. Protein product: CASTHNPKGLASNEQYF. The chain recombines TRBV13 with TRBJ2-7; the match to TRBD2 covers 10 bases. Trimming removed 7 bases from V and 5 bases from J; junction bases left unmatched: 17. The CDR3 extends over 17 amino acids. Germline V gives CDR1 PRHDT, CDR2 FYEKMQ (reference sequence).

The chain uses TRBV12-3 or TRBV12-4 and TRBJ2-3, with D uncertain. CDR3 length equals 13 residues. Trimming pared 5 bases from V and 6 bases from J, leaving 12 bases between. The CDR3 DNA is TGTGCCAGCAGTGTTAGGGTCGGGGATACGCAGTATTTT. Encoded protein: CASSVRVGDTQYF.

There are many counts of this clonotype. CDR3 DNA sequence: TGTGCCAGCAGTACCCAACTCATCACCGGGGAGCTGTTTTTT. As protein: CASSTQLITGELFF. The chain carries TRBV6-6 and TRBJ2-2; D gene unclear. CDR1 and CDR2 from the germline V gene are MNHNY and SVGAGI (reference sequence). The CDR3 contains 14 residues. The germline V and J ends were trimmed by 5 bases and 4 bases, with 11 bases remaining between them.

This clonotype was recorded at least ten times. The chain is built from TRBV20-1 and TRBJ2-3; perhaps D is TRBD1 or TRBD2 (6 bases each). This CDR3 has 13 residues. Between the trimmed V and J ends, which lost 2 bases and 3 bases, there was a span of 9 bases. Germline CDR1 reads DFQATT; CDR2 reads SNEGSKA (reference sequence). The CDR3 bases are TGCAGTGCTAGAAGGGGGGTGACAGATACGCAGTATTTT. This codes for CSARRGVTDTQYF.

The chain uses TRBV5-1 and TRBJ2-5; tentatively, D is TRBD1 (5 bases). The CDR3 consists of 14 residues. Germline assignment: CDR1 SGHRS and CDR2 YFSETQ. Between the trimmed V and J ends, which lost 2 bases and 5 bases, there was a span of 13 bases. DNA of the CDR3: TGCGCCAGCAGCTTTGACAGACCCGAGGAGACCCAGTACTTC. Translated, it gives CASSFDRPEETQYF.

In its sample, this clonotype was seen many times. The chain uses TRBV25-1 and TRBJ1-4; perhaps TRBD1 as D (5 bases). Germline CDR1 is MGHDK and CDR2 is SYGVNS. CDR3 length: 16 amino acids. Trimming pared 2 bases from V and 0 bases from J, leaving 10 bases between. The CDR3 coding sequence is TGTGCCAGCAGTGAACCGGTGGGGGCAACTAATGAAAAACTGTTTTTT. Translating it yields CASSEPVGATNEKLFF.

The chain has TRBV20-1 and TRBJ2-7, with 9 bases aligning to TRBD2. This CDR3 comprises 15 residues. CDR1 and CDR2 from the germline V gene are DFQATT and SNEGSKA (reference sequence). V lost 6 bases and J lost 0; bases outside the gene matches: 9. The CDR3 DNA reads as TGCAGTGCAGAGGATAGCGGGAGAGGCTCCTACGAGCAGTACTTC. It is translated as CSAEDSGRGSYEQYF.

The chain uses TRBV5-1 and TRBJ1-2; 11 nucleotides line up with TRBD1. The junction had 5 bases not matched to a gene; V was cut back by 0 bases and J by 4 bases. CDR3 length: 16 residues. The germline V gene has CDR1 SGHRS and CDR2 YFSETQ. The CDR3 coding sequence is TGCGCCAGCAGCTTGGATCGGACAGGGGGCGTCTATGGCTACACCTTC. It translates to CASSLDRTGGVYGYTF.

The chain joins TRBV25-1 to TRBJ1-5, with 8 bases that match TRBD1. Germline CDR1 reads MGHDK; CDR2 reads SYGVNS. The CDR3 loop spans 15 amino acids. V shed 3 bases, J shed 0 bases, and the junction held 1 base outside the gene matches. The CDR3 is CASSETGVSNQPQHF. The CDR3 coding sequence is TGTGCCAGCAGTGAGACAGGGGTTAGCAATCAGCCCCAGCATTTT.

V gene TRBV7-9 combines with J gene TRBJ2-7, with D uncertain. The CDR3 sequence is 12 residues long. The germline V gene encodes CDR1 SEHNR and CDR2 FQNEAQ (reference sequence). Trimming shortened V by 4 bases and J by 6 bases, and 10 bases separated the two germline ends. The CDR3 nucleotides are TGTGCCAGCAGCTCCGTCTCGGGCGAGCAGTACTTC. This gives the protein CASSSVSGEQYF.

This chain links TRBV7-9 with TRBJ2-1; D not resolved. The J call is uncertain, as TRBJ2-7 better fits the DNA end. This CDR3 has 16 residues. Germline V gene sequence: CDR1 SEHNR, CDR2 FQNEAQ (reference sequence). The CDR3 sequence: CASSATTSSQTYEQYF. In DNA, the CDR3 is TGTGCCAGCAGCGCAACCACGAGCTCACAAACATACGAGCAGTACTTC.

The sample holds a few counts of this clonotype. The rearrangement links TRBV4-1 to TRBJ2-3; D gene uncertain. This CDR3 region has 15 residues. The V gene's germline CDR1 is MGHRA and CDR2 YSYEKL. Trimming pared 0 bases from V and 0 bases from J, leaving 7 bases between. As DNA, the CDR3 is TGCGCCAGCAGCCAAGATGGATTTAGCACAGATACGCAGTATTTT. Translating gives CASSQDGFSTDTQYF.

This clonotype came up a few times. This sequence may be a read error, since a much larger clone differs from it by one base. The CDR3 region is CASSRSAGETQYF. In nucleotides, the CDR3 is TGCGCCAGCAGCCGCTCAGCGGGAGAGACCCAGTACTTC. The chain links TRBV4-1 to TRBJ2-5, with D perhaps TRBD2 (6 bases). Germline V gene sequence: CDR1 MGHRA, CDR2 YSYEKL. Trimming shortened V by 4 bases and J by 4 bases, and 10 bases separated the two germline ends. The CDR3 runs 13 residues.

In its sample, this clonotype was seen a few times. The chain joins TRBV20-1 to TRBJ2-3; D is ambiguous. Trimming stripped 6 bases from V and 9 bases from J, with 13 bases between. Germline V gene lookup returns CDR1 DFQATT and CDR2 SNEGSKA (reference sequence). This CDR3 is 11 amino acids long. Written as DNA, the CDR3 is TGCAGTGCCGAGAAAATAGAGACGCAGTATTTT. As protein: CSAEKIETQYF.

On this clonotype itself: At one end the junction does not follow the germline gene, possibly because of a read error. The V gene is TRBV28, the J gene TRBJ2-2; TRBD2 matches 14 bases. The CDR3 loop spans 15 amino acids. The germline V gene has CDR1 MDHEN and CDR2 SYDVKM. DNA for the CDR3: TGTGCCAGCAGTAGGACTAGCGGGAGGTCCGGGGAGGTGTTTTTT. It specifies CASSRTSGRSGEVFF.

The CDR3 reads CASDPGRLGGYTF. In DNA form, the CDR3 reads TGTGCCAGTGATCCGGGCCGGCTGGGTGGCTACACCTTC. This chain joins TRBV28 and TRBJ1-2; D call uncertain. Germline V gives CDR1 MDHEN, CDR2 SYDVKM. This CDR3 has 13 residues. The V gene lost 9 bases and the J gene lost 7 bases, with 18 bases spanning the gap.

The V and J genes are TRBV7-8 and TRBJ2-3, with TRBD2 identical over 13 bases. Germline-derived CDR1 and CDR2 are SGHVS and FQNEAQ. The CDR3 extends over 15 amino acids. V lost 8 bases and J lost 5; bases outside the gene matches: 7. The CDR3 here is CASGPGLAGEDTQYF. The CDR3 DNA is TGTGCCAGCGGCCCAGGACTAGCGGGGGAAGATACGCAGTATTTT.

The CDR3 nucleotides read TGTGCCATCAGTGAGGGGACAACGAACACAGATACGCAGTATTTT. It yields the protein CAISEGTTNTDTQYF. The gene calls are TRBV10-3 and TRBJ2-3; the D gene is possibly TRBD1 (6 bases). Deletions cut 2 bases from V and 2 bases from J, with 11 bases between. Germline V gene sequence: CDR1 ENHRY, CDR2 SYGVKD. The CDR3 is 15 residues long.

The chain employs TRBV29-1 and TRBJ2-5, with TRBD1 identical over 7 bases. The CDR3 has 13 amino acids. With 4 bases clipped from V and 5 bases from J, the junction kept 7 bases outside the gene matches. Germline lookup yields CDR1 SQVTM and CDR2 ANQGSEA. Written as DNA, the CDR3 is TGCAGCGTTGCGATAGGGGGCAGGGAGACCCAGTACTTC. Translating gives CSVAIGGRETQYF.

The chain has TRBV27 and TRBJ2-2; perhaps TRBD2 as D (6 bases). Germline V lookup: CDR1 MNHEY, CDR2 SMNVEV (reference sequence). V was shortened by 7 bases and J by 2 bases, with 20 bases between the two germline ends. The CDR3 runs 17 residues. The CDR3 loop reads CASISLARTLNTGELFF. The CDR3 region has the DNA TGTGCCAGCATTAGTCTAGCGCGAACCCTTAACACCGGGGAGCTGTTTTTT.

The chain employs TRBV5-1 and TRBJ2-5, with unresolved D. With 4 bases removed from V and 3 bases from J, the gap between germline ends came to 10 bases. Germline V CDR1 and CDR2: SGHRS, YFSETQ. The CDR3 has 13 residues. Here the CDR3 DNA reads TGCGCCAGCAGCCCCCAGGTCGAAGAGACCCAGTACTTC. It codes for CASSPQVEETQYF.

This clonotype has just one count. The V call is TRBV15, the J call TRBJ2-4; the match to TRBD2 covers 7 bases. This CDR3 region has 19 residues. Germline V lookup: CDR1 LNHNV, CDR2 YYDKDF (reference sequence). The V gene end was trimmed by 0 bases and the J gene end by 0 bases; junction bases not matched to a gene: 11. The CDR3: CATSRESQGGSLAKNIQYF. DNA of the CDR3: TGTGCCACCAGCAGAGAGAGTCAGGGAGGGAGCCTAGCCAAAAACATTCAGTACTTC.

This clonotype was picked up a small number of times. This sequence joins TRBV7-2 and TRBJ2-7; no reliable D call. Trimming removed 8 bases from V and 4 bases from J, with 12 bases in between. The V gene's germline CDR1 is SGHTA and CDR2 FQGNSA. The CDR3 is made up of 12 amino acids. The CDR3 is CASGSTRYEQYF. CDR3 DNA sequence: TGTGCCAGCGGCTCGACTCGTTACGAGCAGTACTTC.

This clonotype was detected ten times or more. The chain couples TRBV15 to TRBJ2-3, with 11 bases that match TRBD2. After removal of 1 base from V and 2 bases from J, the junction contained 2 bases not matched to a gene. The CDR3 is 16 amino acids. Germline lookup yields CDR1 LNHNV and CDR2 YYDKDF (reference sequence). The CDR3 sequence is CATSRGLAGYTDTQYF. In DNA form, the CDR3 reads TGTGCCACCAGCAGAGGACTAGCGGGGTACACAGATACGCAGTATTTT.

In this sample, this clonotype turned up a few times. The chain is built from TRBV20-1 and TRBJ2-1; D is possibly TRBD2 (6 bases). V lost 2 bases and J 0 bases, leaving 14 bases between the germline ends. This CDR3 region has 16 residues. Germline CDR1 and CDR2: DFQATT and SNEGSKA (reference sequence). DNA for the CDR3: TGCAGTGCTAGACCCCTCGCGGGGAGCTCCTACAATGAGCAGTTCTTC. Amino acid sequence: CSARPLAGSSYNEQFF.

Turning to this clonotype: Being one base from a much bigger clone, this may be a read error. The gene calls are TRBV12-3 or TRBV12-4 and TRBJ2-1; D perhaps matches TRBD1 (5 bases). The CDR3 length is 13 residues. V lost 5 bases to trimming and J lost 8 bases, with 13 bases between them. Written as DNA, the CDR3 is TGTGCCAGCAGTGTTTGGCAGGGCGATGAGCAGTTCTTC. It codes for CASSVWQGDEQFF.

This rearrangement joins TRBV21-1 to TRBJ2-6; TRBD1 was called by the table and not checked on the DNA. TRBV21-1 is described as a pseudogene. The CDR3 loop spans 18 amino acids. CDR3 sequence: CASSERGTGTTGANVLTF. The CDR3 nucleotides read TGTGCCAGCAGCGAAAGGGGGACAGGGACGACTGGGGCCAACGTCCTGACTTTC.

This chain connects TRBV20-1 to TRBJ2-1, with 12 bases that match TRBD2. V dropped 1 base and J dropped 9; count of bases not matched to a gene: 7. This CDR3 region has 15 residues. From germline, CDR1 is DFQATT and CDR2 SNEGSKA (reference sequence). CDR3 sequence reads: CSARVPSGRVFEQFF. The CDR3 DNA reads as TGCAGTGCTAGAGTGCCTAGCGGGAGGGTTTTTGAGCAGTTCTTC.

This clonotype was counted at least ten times. This chain joins TRBV2 and TRBJ2-3; 7 nucleotides line up with TRBD1. Looked up from germline, CDR1 is SNHLY and CDR2 is FYNNEI. This CDR3 contains 14 residues. With V trimmed by 10 bases and J by 3 bases, 10 bases remained unmatched. The CDR3 here is CANRDSLTTDTQYF. The CDR3 nucleotides read TGTGCCAACAGGGACAGCCTAACGACAGATACGCAGTATTTT.

This clonotype has a count of ten or more. The chain uses TRBV2 and TRBJ2-7; 8 nucleotides agree with TRBD2. Germline CDR1 is SNHLY and CDR2 is FYNNEI. V lost 6 bases, J lost 0 bases, and 7 bases stayed unmatched. CDR3 length: 15 residues. The CDR3, as DNA: TGTGCCAGCAGGGCCATAGCGGGGAGCTCCTACGAGCAGTACTTC. This codes for CASRAIAGSSYEQYF.